Shown below are 23 T cell receptor beta chains from a single sample sequenced in a study of shared clonotypes between healthy human individuals. In the naive CD8 group, cells lacked CD45RO and were positively selected for CCR7, so terminally differentiated effector memory CD45RA+ cells were left out. Assay used: immunoSEQ multiplex PCR; TCRdb lists only in-frame clones, some missing. This sample has roughly 2.1 million clones; roughly 91% occur once, and the top ten carry approximately 1.7%. The sample was naive CD8+ T cells from PBMCs. The origin of the receptors is a man aged 18 to 30 in good health. Some clones in this sample may be carry-over from other donors' samples.

The chain couples TRBV27 to TRBJ2-1, with D hard to call. V shed 2 bases and J shed 0 bases, with 11 bases lying between them. This CDR3 contains 16 residues. Looked up from germline, CDR1 is MNHEY and CDR2 is SMNVEV (reference sequence). The CDR3 nucleotides read TGTGCCAGCAGTTTAACACGGCCTAGCTCCTACAATGAGCAGTTCTTC. It specifies CASSLTRPSSYNEQFF.

This clone was counted once. This rearrangement joins TRBV27 to TRBJ1-2, with 7 bases matching TRBD1. This CDR3 comprises 14 residues. V lost 7 bases, J lost 0 bases, and 5 bases stayed unmatched. Germline V gene lookup returns CDR1 MNHEY and CDR2 SMNVEV (reference sequence). The CDR3 DNA reads as TGTGCCAGCACTCGGACAGGAACTAACTATGGCTACACCTTC. Its translation is CASTRTGTNYGYTF.

In regard to this clone: The sample holds other DNA sequences that translate to the same CDR3. The chain employs TRBV7-9 and TRBJ2-3; D unresolved. The CDR3 totals 12 residues. The ends were cut back, 1 base at V and 6 bases at J, with 5 bases in the middle. Germline CDR1 reads SEHNR; CDR2 reads FQNEAQ (reference sequence). The CDR3 nucleotides are TGTGCCAGCAGCTTAGGGCGGGATACGCAGTATTTT. It yields the protein CASSLGRDTQYF.

The chain carries TRBV6-5 and TRBJ2-5, with 7 bases fitting TRBD2. The CDR3 loop spans 13 amino acids. The trim removed 8 bases at V and 5 bases at J, leaving 8 bases unmatched. Germline lookup yields CDR1 MNHEY and CDR2 SVGAGI. The CDR3 region is CASSAPGGETQYF. The CDR3 coding sequence is TGTGCCAGCTCCGCCCCCGGGGGGGAGACCCAGTACTTC.

This sequence joins TRBV11-2 and TRBJ1-5; TRBD1 agrees at 7 bases. CDR1 is SGHAT and CDR2 is FQNNGV in the germline V gene. The CDR3 has 14 residues. V trimming: 5 bases; J trimming: 3 bases; junction bases outside the gene matches: 4. As DNA, the CDR3 is TGTGCCAGCAGCCATACAGGGGACAATCAGCCCCAGCATTTT. Protein sequence: CASSHTGDNQPQHF.

This chain joins TRBV7-8 and TRBJ2-1, with a weak D call TRBD1 (5 bases). CDR1 is SGHVS and CDR2 is FQNEAQ in the germline V gene. V was shortened by 7 bases and J by 3 bases, with 10 bases between the two germline ends. This CDR3 is built from 13 residues. The DNA of the CDR3 is TGTGCCAGCACCCAGGACATCTACAATGAGCAGTTCTTC. Encoded protein: CASTQDIYNEQFF.

The chain has TRBV28 and TRBJ2-2, with D possibly matching TRBD2 (5 bases). Germline CDR1 reads MDHEN; CDR2 reads SYDVKM. This CDR3 comprises 12 residues. V lost 11 bases to trimming and J lost 4 bases, with 11 bases between them. CDR3 sequence reads: CACGLRTGELFF. Here the CDR3 DNA reads TGTGCCTGTGGACTTCGCACCGGGGAGCTGTTTTTT.

The rearrangement joins TRBV4-1 to TRBJ1-2, with TRBD1 matching 7 bases. The CDR3 is 16 residues long. CDR1 and CDR2 (germline): MGHRA, YSYEKL. J lost 2 bases, V lost 4 bases, and 10 bases had no gene match. The CDR3 spells CASSPSGRQGNYGYTF. The CDR3, as DNA: TGCGCCAGCAGCCCTTCAGGAAGACAGGGAAACTATGGCTACACCTTC.

A note on this clone: The germline gene is not matched at one end of the junction; a read error may be the cause. The chain combines TRBV6-5 with TRBJ1-2; 7 bases are a match to TRBD1. Per the germline V gene, CDR1 is MNHEY and CDR2 is SVGAGI. The CDR3 consists of 14 residues. CDR3 in DNA: TGTGCCAGCAATTACTCCGGGACAGCCTATGGCTACACCTTC. This encodes CASNYSGTAYGYTF.

The chain recombines TRBV6-5 with TRBJ2-1; 8 nucleotides match TRBD2. Germline values: CDR1 MNHEY, CDR2 SVGAGI. This CDR3 contains 14 residues. V lost 2 bases and J lost 10; bases outside the gene matches: 7. CDR3 residues: CASSYNGRAGEQFF. CDR3 bases: TGTGCCAGCAGTTACAACGGGAGGGCCGGGGAGCAGTTCTTC.

The chain combines TRBV7-2 with TRBJ2-7; D is ambiguous. Trimming removed 5 bases at V and 0 bases at J, with 14 bases between. Germline CDR1 reads SGHTA; CDR2 reads FQGNSA. This CDR3 comprises 15 residues. The CDR3 DNA is TGTGCCAGCAGCCCCCCCCACAAGAGCTCCTACGAGCAGTACTTC. Encoded protein: CASSPPHKSSYEQYF.

Turning to this clone: Within the sample, other DNA sequences also encode this same CDR3. The CDR3 is CASGGGSSYNEQFF. The CDR3 DNA reads TGTGCCAGCGGAGGCGGGAGCTCCTACAATGAGCAGTTCTTC. V gene TRBV6-5 combines with J gene TRBJ2-1; TRBD2 agrees at 7 bases. After removal of 8 bases from V and 0 bases from J, the junction contained 4 bases not matched to a gene. The germline V gene encodes CDR1 MNHEY and CDR2 SVGAGI. The CDR3 consists of 14 residues.

The rearrangement uses TRBV2 and TRBJ1-3; D unresolved. Germline V gene lookup returns CDR1 SNHLY and CDR2 FYNNEI. V dropped 6 bases and J dropped 0 bases, with 12 bases sitting between them. The CDR3 is made up of 15 amino acids. The CDR3 protein is CASRHSAFSGNTIYF. The CDR3 DNA sequence: TGTGCCAGCAGGCACAGCGCTTTCTCTGGAAACACCATATATTTT.

V and J are TRBV7-3 and TRBJ2-1; D is perhaps TRBD1 or TRBD2 (5 bases each). Looked up from germline, CDR1 is SGHTA and CDR2 is FQGTGA. This CDR3 has 14 residues. Trimming took 2 bases from V and 5 from J, leaving 10 bases between them. The chain's CDR3 is CASSLQGEDNEQFF. CDR3 DNA sequence: TGTGCCAGCAGCTTACAGGGAGAAGACAATGAGCAGTTCTTC. The variable domain in full, completed from reference TRBV7-3 and TRBJ2-1, reads GAGVSQTPSNKVTEKGKYVELRCDPISGHTALYWYRQSLGQGPEFLIYFQGTGAADDSGLPNDRFFAVRPEGSVSTLKIQRTERGDSAVYLCASSLQGEDNEQFFGPGTRLTVL.

About this clone: This CDR3 is also generated by other DNA sequences in the sample. This chain joins TRBV4-1 and TRBJ2-7; D may match TRBD1 or TRBD2 (5 bases each). V lost 4 bases, J lost 3 bases, and 10 bases lay in between. This CDR3 spans 13 amino acids. Germline CDR1 and CDR2: MGHRA and YSYEKL. As DNA, the CDR3 is TGCGCCAGCAGCCCCGGGGCAGTCTACGAGCAGTACTTC. As protein: CASSPGAVYEQYF.

This clone has only one observation. The chain carries TRBV7-8 and TRBJ2-7; D is unresolved. The CDR3 runs 12 residues. The germline gives CDR1 SGHVS, CDR2 FQNEAQ. Deletions cut 5 bases from V and 3 bases from J, with 8 bases between. The CDR3 loop is CASSGGYYEQYF. The CDR3 DNA follows: TGTGCCAGCAGCGGTGGGTACTACGAGCAGTACTTC.

The chain couples TRBV2 to TRBJ2-1, with 10 bases lining up with TRBD1. The trim removed 4 bases at V and 4 bases at J, leaving 4 bases unmatched. The CDR3 is 15 amino acids. The germline V gene encodes CDR1 SNHLY and CDR2 FYNNEI. The CDR3 here is CASSGRDRGYNEQFF. The CDR3 bases are TGTGCCAGCAGTGGCCGGGACAGGGGATACAATGAGCAGTTCTTC.

This chain connects TRBV13 to TRBJ1-1, with a weak D call TRBD1 (6 bases). The CDR3 spans 13 residues. Germline V gene sequence: CDR1 PRHDT, CDR2 FYEKMQ (reference sequence). V lost 8 bases, J lost 1 base, and 11 bases lay in between. Here the CDR3 reads CASFGGQNTEAFF. The DNA for the CDR3 is TGTGCCAGCTTCGGGGGACAGAACACTGAAGCTTTCTTT. Together with reference TRBV13 and TRBJ1-1, the CDR3 gives the full variable domain: AAGVIQSPRHLIKEKRETATLKCYPIPRHDTVYWYQQGPGQDPQFLISFYEKMQSDKGSIPDRFSAQQFSDYHSELNMSSLELGDSALYFCASFGGQNTEAFFGQGTRLTVV.

V is TRBV5-4 and J is TRBJ2-7; 7 nucleotides match TRBD2. CDR1 SGHNT and CDR2 YYREEE come from the germline V gene (reference sequence). V shed 0 bases, J shed 2 bases, and the junction held 11 bases outside the gene matches. The CDR3 consists of 17 residues. DNA of the CDR3: TGTGCCAGCAGCTTGGGGGGGGGAGACCCAAAGGCCTACGAGCAGTACTTC. Its translation: CASSLGGGDPKAYEQYF.

The chain links TRBV27 to TRBJ2-3; D unresolved. V shed 3 bases and J shed 1 base, with 11 bases lying between them. CDR1 MNHEY and CDR2 SMNVEV come from the germline V gene (reference sequence). This CDR3 contains 15 residues. The CDR3 sequence: CASSLLAERTDTQYF. The DNA of the CDR3 is TGTGCCAGCAGTTTGTTGGCGGAGCGCACAGATACGCAGTATTTT.

The CDR3 region has the DNA TGCGCCAGCAGCCCTGATCAGCCCAGCTCCTACAATGAGCAGTTCTTC. As protein: CASSPDQPSSYNEQFF. The chain is built from TRBV4-1 and TRBJ2-1; no reliable D call. This CDR3 comprises 16 residues. Trimming stripped 4 bases from V and 0 bases from J, with 13 bases between. The V gene's germline CDR1 is MGHRA and CDR2 YSYEKL.

The genes are TRBV7-9 and TRBJ1-2; 9 nucleotides match TRBD1. This CDR3 has 16 residues. CDR1 is SEHNR and CDR2 is FQNEAQ in the germline V gene (reference sequence). V gave up 3 bases and J gave up 4 bases; unmatched junction bases: 9. As DNA, the CDR3 is TGTGCCAGCAGCTTTTCCTACGGGACAGGGAGCTATGGCTACACCTTC. This encodes CASSFSYGTGSYGYTF.

V and J are TRBV5-5 and TRBJ2-7; unclear D gene. The CDR3 extends over 15 amino acids. Trimming took 4 bases from V and 4 from J, leaving 18 bases between them. CDR1 and CDR2 (germline): SGHKS, YYEKEE (reference sequence). This chain's CDR3 is CASSSPTEGLYEQYF. The CDR3 nucleotides read TGTGCCAGCAGCAGCCCCACGGAAGGTTTGTACGAGCAGTACTTC.